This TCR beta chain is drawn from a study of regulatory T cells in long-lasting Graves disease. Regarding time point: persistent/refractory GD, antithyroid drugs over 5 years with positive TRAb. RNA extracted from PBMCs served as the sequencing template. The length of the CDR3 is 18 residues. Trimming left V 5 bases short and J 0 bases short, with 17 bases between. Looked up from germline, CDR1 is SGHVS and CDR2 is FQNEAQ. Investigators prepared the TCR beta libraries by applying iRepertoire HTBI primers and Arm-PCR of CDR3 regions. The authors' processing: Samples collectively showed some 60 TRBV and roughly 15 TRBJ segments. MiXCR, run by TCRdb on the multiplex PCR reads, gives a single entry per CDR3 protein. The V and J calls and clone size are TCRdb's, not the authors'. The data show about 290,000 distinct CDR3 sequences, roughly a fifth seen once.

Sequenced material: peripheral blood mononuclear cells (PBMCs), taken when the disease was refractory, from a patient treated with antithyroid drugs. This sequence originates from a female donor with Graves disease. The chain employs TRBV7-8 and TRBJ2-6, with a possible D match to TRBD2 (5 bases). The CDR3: CASSLRSNGVSGANVLTF. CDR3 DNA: TGTGCCAGCAGCCTAAGGAGTAACGGGGTCTCTGGGGCCAACGTCCTGACTTTC.